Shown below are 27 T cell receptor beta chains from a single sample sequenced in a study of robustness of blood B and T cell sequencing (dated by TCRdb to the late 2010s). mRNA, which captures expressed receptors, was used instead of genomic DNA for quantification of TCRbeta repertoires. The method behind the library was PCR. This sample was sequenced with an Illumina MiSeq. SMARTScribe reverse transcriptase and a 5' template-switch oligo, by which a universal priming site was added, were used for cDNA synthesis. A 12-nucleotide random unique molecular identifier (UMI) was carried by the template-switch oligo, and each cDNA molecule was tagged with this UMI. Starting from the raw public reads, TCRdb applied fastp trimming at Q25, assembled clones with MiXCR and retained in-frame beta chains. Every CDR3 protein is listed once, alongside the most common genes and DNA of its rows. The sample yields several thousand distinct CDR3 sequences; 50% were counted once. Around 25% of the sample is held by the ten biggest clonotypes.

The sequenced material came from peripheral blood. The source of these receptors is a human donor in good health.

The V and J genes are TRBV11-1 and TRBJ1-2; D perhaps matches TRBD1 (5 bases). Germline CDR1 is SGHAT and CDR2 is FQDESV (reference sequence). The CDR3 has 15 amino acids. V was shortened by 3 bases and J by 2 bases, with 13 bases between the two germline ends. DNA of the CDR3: TGTGCCAGCAGCTTTTCAAGCCGGGACAACTATGGCTACACCTTC. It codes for CASSFSSRDNYGYTF.

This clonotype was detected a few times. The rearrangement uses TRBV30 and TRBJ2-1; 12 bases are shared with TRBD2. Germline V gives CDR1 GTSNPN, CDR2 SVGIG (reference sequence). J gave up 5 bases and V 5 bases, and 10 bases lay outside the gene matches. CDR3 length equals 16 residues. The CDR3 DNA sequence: TGTGCCTGGGACCTCGGACTAGCGGGGATCCACAATGAGCAGTTCTTC. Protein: CAWDLGLAGIHNEQFF.

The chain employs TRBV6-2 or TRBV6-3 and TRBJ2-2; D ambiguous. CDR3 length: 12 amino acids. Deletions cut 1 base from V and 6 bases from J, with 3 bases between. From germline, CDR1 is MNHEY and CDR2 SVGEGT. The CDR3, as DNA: TGTGCCAGCAGTTACTACGCCGGGGAGCTGTTTTTT. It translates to CASSYYAGELFF.

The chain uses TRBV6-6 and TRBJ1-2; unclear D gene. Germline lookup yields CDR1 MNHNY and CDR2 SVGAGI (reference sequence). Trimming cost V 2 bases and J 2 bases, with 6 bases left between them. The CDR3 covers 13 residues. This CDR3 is CASSYPGNYGYTF. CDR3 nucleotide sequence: TGTGCCAGCAGTTACCCCGGAAACTATGGCTACACCTTC.

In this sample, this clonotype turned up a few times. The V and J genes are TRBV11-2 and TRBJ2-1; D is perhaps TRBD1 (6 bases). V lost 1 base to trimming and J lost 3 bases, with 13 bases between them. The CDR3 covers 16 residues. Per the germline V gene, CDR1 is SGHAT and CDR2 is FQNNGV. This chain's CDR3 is CASSLGGEQGYNEQFF. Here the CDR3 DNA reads TGTGCCAGCAGCTTAGGAGGGGAACAGGGCTACAATGAGCAGTTCTTC.

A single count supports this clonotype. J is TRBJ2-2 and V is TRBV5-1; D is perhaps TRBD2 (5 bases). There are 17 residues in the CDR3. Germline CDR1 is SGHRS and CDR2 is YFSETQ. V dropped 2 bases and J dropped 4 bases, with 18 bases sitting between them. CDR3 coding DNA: TGCGCCAGCAGCTTAGAGGGCCCAAACCGGGGCACCGGGGAGCTGTTTTTT. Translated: CASSLEGPNRGTGELFF.

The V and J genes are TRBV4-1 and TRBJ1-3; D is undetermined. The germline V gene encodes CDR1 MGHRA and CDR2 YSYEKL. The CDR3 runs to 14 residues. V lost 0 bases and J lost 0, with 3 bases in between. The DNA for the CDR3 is TGCGCCAGCAGCCAAGATGGCTCTGGAAACACCATATATTTT. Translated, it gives CASSQDGSGNTIYF.

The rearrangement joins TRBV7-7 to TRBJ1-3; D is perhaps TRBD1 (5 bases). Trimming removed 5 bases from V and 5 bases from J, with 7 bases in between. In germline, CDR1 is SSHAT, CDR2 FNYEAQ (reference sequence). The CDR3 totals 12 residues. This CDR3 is CASSPDRNTIYF. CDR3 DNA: TGTGCCAGCAGCCCGGACAGAAACACCATATATTTT.

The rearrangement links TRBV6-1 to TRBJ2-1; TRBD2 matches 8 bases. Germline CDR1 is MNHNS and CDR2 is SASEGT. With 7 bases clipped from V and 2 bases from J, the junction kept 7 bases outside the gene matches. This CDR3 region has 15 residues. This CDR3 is CASTARGATYNEQFF. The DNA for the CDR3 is TGTGCCAGCACTGCGCGGGGGGCCACCTACAATGAGCAGTTCTTC.

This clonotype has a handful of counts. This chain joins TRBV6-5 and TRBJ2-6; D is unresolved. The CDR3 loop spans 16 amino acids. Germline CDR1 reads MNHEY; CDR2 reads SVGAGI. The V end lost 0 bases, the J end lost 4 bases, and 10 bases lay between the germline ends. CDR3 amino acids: CASSYSTGTGANVLTF. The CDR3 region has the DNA TGTGCCAGCAGTTACTCGACGGGTACCGGGGCCAACGTCCTGACTTTC.

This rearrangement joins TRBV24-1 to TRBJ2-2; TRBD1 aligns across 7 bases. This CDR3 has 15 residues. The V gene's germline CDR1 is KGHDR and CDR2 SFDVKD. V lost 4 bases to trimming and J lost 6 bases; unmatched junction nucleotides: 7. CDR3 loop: CATSDDRVPAGELFF. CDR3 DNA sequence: TGTGCCACCAGTGACGACAGGGTACCGGCCGGGGAGCTGTTTTTT.

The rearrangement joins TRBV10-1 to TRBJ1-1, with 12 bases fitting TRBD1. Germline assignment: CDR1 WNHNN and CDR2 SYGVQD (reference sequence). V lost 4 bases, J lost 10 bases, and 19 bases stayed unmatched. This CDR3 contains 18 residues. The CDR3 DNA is TGCGCCAGCAGTGCGCAACCGGGACAGGGGGCATATCCCCTCGGAGCTTTCTTT. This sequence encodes CASSAQPGQGAYPLGAFF.

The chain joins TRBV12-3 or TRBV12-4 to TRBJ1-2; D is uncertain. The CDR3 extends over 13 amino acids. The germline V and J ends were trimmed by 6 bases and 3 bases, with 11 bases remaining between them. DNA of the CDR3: TGTGCCAGCAGCCTAGGTATTCACTATGGCTACACCTTC. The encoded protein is CASSLGIHYGYTF.

The CDR3 here is CASSPRTGSGYGYTF. The CDR3 coding sequence is TGTGCCAGCAGCCCTCGGACAGGGTCAGGCTATGGCTACACCTTC. This chain connects TRBV7-2 to TRBJ1-2; 8 bases line up with TRBD1. Per the germline V gene, CDR1 is SGHTA and CDR2 is FQGNSA. The CDR3 spans 15 residues. V trimming: 5 bases; J trimming: 4 bases; junction bases outside the gene matches: 9.

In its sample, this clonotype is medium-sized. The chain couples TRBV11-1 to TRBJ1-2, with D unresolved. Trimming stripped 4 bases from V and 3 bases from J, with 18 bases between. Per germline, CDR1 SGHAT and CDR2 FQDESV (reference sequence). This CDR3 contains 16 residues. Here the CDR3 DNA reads TGTGCCAGCAGCTCCCCGGTTGAGGGCGCTGACTATGGCTACACCTTC. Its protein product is CASSSPVEGADYGYTF.

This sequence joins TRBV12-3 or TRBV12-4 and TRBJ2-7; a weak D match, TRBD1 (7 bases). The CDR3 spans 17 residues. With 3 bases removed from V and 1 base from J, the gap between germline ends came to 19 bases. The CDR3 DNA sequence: TGTGCCAGCAGTTTTAACCCTCTACAGGGGAGGTCCTACGAGCAGTACTTC. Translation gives CASSFNPLQGRSYEQYF.

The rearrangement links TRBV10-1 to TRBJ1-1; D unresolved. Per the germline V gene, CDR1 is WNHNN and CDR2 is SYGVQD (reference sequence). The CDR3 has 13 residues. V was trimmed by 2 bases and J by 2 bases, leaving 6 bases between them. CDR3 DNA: TGCGCCAGCAGTGAGCGTCTCAACACTGAAGCTTTCTTT. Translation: CASSERLNTEAFF.

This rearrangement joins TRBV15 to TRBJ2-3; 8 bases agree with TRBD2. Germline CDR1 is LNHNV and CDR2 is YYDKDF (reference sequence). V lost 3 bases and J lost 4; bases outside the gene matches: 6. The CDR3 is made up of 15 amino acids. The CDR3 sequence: CATSSGAGDADTQYF. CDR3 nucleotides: TGTGCCACCAGCAGTGGAGCGGGGGACGCAGATACGCAGTATTTT.

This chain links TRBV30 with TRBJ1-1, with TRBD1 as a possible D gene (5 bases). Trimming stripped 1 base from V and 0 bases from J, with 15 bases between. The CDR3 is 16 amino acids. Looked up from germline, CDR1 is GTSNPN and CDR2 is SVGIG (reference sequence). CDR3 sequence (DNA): TGTGCCTGGAGTGACGACAGAGACCTCATGAACACTGAAGCTTTCTTT. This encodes CAWSDDRDLMNTEAFF.

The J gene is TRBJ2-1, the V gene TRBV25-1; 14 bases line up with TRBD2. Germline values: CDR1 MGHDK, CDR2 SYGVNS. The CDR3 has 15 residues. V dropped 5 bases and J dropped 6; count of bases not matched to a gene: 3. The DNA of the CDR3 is TGTGCCAGCAGTCGACTAGCGGGGGGGCCCAATGAGCAGTTCTTC. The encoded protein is CASSRLAGGPNEQFF. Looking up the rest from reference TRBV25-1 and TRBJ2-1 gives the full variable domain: EADIYQTPRYLVIGTGKKITLECSQTMGHDKMYWYQQDPGMELHLIHYSYGVNSTEKGDLSSESTVSRIRTEHFPLTLESARPSHTSQYLCASSRLAGGPNEQFFGPGTRLTVL.

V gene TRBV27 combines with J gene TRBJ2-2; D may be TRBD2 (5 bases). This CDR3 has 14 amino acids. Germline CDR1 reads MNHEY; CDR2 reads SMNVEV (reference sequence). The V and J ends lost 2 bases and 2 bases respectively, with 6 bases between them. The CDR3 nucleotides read TGTGCCAGCAGTTTAAGGACTAACACCGGGGAGCTGTTTTTT. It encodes CASSLRTNTGELFF.

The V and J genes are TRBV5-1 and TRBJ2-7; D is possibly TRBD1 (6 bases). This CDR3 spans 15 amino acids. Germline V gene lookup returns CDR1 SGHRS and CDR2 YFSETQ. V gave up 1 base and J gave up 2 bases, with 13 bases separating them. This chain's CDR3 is CASSLWAGDPYEQYF. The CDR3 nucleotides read TGCGCCAGCAGCTTGTGGGCAGGGGACCCCTACGAGCAGTACTTC.

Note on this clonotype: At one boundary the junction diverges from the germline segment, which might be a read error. This CDR3 is CASSSTPGQVFYNEQFF. The CDR3 DNA reads TGCGCCAGCAGCTCCACCCCGGGACAAGTATTCTACAATGAGCAGTTCTTT. This chain links TRBV5-1 with TRBJ2-1; TRBD1 might be the D (6 bases). Germline V CDR1 and CDR2: SGHRS, YFSETQ. The CDR3 runs 17 residues.

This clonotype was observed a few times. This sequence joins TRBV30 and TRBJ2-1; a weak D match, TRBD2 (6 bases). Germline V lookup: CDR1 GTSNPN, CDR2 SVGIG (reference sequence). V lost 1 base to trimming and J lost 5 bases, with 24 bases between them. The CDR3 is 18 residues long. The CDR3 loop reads CAWSAYPGRGKKHNEQFF. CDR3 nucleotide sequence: TGTGCCTGGAGTGCCTATCCGGGGCGGGGAAAGAAGCACAATGAGCAGTTCTTC.

CDR3 DNA sequence: TGTGCCAGCAGCCTAACAGCCAAGGGTGTGGGAGTTGAGCAGTTCTTC. This gives the protein CASSLTAKGVGVEQFF. The chain combines TRBV7-9 with TRBJ2-1; the D gene is possibly TRBD2 (5 bases). The germline CDR1 and CDR2 sequences are SEHNR and FQNEAQ (reference sequence). The CDR3 sequence is 16 residues long. V was shortened by 5 bases and J by 9 bases, with 23 bases between the two germline ends.

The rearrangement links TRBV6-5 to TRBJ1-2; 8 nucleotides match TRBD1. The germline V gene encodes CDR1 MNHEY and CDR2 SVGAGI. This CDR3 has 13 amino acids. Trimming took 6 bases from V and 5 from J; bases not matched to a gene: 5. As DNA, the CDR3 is TGTGCCAGCAGGGCAGGGGGCCGGTATGGCTACACCTTC. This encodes CASRAGGRYGYTF.

This CDR3 is CASSIWDRAREQYF. In DNA form, the CDR3 reads TGTGCCAGCAGCATTTGGGACAGGGCGCGCGAGCAGTACTTC. The chain links TRBV5-6 to TRBJ2-7; 9 bases are a match to TRBD1. With V trimmed by 4 bases and J by 6 bases, 8 bases remained unmatched. The CDR3 has 14 amino acids. In germline, CDR1 is SGHDT, CDR2 YYEEEE.